The 24 T cell receptor beta chains below come from one sample, sequenced in a study of tumor-infiltrating lymphocytes in primary liver carcinoma. Total RNA (roughly 530 ng) served as template for TCR beta cDNA synthesis primed by a constant-region primer. The TCR beta library was amplified through three nested multiplex PCR rounds in a modified ARM-PCR procedure. A C-beta reverse primer and TRBV1-TRBV30 forward primers served in each of the first two PCR rounds, at ten to eleven cycles apiece. A single record per CDR3 protein comes from TCRdb applying MiXCR to the multiplex PCR reads. Here the sample spans fewer than 85,000 distinct CDR3 sequences, approximately 70% being singletons. The tissue used was unsorted bulk material of about 19-33 mg. RNA and DNA were co-extracted from it with the AllPrep DNA/RNA mini kit. Sequencing input: tumor-adjacent normal liver tissue. These TCRs come from a man aged 35 to 55 with primary liver carcinoma and hepatitis B virus infection.

For this clonotype: The germline gene is not matched at one end of the junction; a read error may be the cause. The rearrangement uses TRBV29-1 and TRBJ2-7; no reliable D call. Germline-derived CDR1 and CDR2 are SQVTM and ANQGSEA. This CDR3 region has 12 residues. DNA of the CDR3: TGCGGCGTATTCAGCAACTCCTACAAGCAGTACTTC. Translated: CGVFSNSYKQYF.

About this clonotype itself: An end of the junction does not agree with germline; a read error may underlie this. This sequence joins TRBV6-5 and TRBJ2-7; D is perhaps TRBD1 (6 bases). Germline V gives CDR1 MNHEY, CDR2 SVGAGI. The CDR3 is made up of 16 amino acids. The CDR3 nucleotides are TGTGCCAGCAGGCCCGGACAGACAGCATCATTTTACGCGCAGTACTTC. Its protein is CASRPGQTASFYAQYF.

In its sample, this clonotype was seen many times. The rearrangement joins TRBV5-1 to TRBJ2-7; D is unclear. Per germline, CDR1 SGHRS and CDR2 YFSETQ. The CDR3 runs to 12 residues. Trimming took off 5 bases at V and 5 bases at J, with 11 bases between the two ends. The CDR3 coding sequence is TGCGCCAGCAGTATTGAAAGGGACGAGCAGTACTTC. Protein: CASSIERDEQYF.

The chain uses TRBV14 and TRBJ1-2, with D possibly TRBD1 on 6 matching bases. This CDR3 contains 15 residues. Trimming stripped 1 base from V and 7 bases from J, with 16 bases between. Germline V gives CDR1 SGHDN, CDR2 FVKESK. CDR3 in amino acids: CASSQARTQGAGYTF. In DNA, the CDR3 is TGTGCCAGCAGCCAAGCAAGGACACAGGGCGCTGGCTACACCTTC.

This clonotype was seen many times. The chain joins TRBV4-1 to TRBJ2-3; 12 bases match TRBD2. Germline assignment: CDR1 MGHRA and CDR2 YSYEKL. Trimming took 3 bases from V and 4 from J; bases not matched to a gene: 11. This CDR3 is built from 18 residues. This CDR3 is CASSQVTSGSVYADTQYF. For the CDR3, the DNA is TGCGCCAGCAGCCAGGTGACTAGCGGGAGTGTATACGCAGATACGCAGTATTTT.

The table lists this clonotype with a count of one. As the CDR3 is not closed by the conserved phenylalanine or tryptophan, this likely results from a read error. No DNA is shown, since the ends of the CDR3 on it are uncertain; the CDR3 is the one TCRdb lists. The rearrangement uses TRBV5-4 and TRBJ1-6. Germline loops: CDR1 SGHNT, CDR2 YYREEE (reference sequence). With termini counted, the CDR3 has 12 amino acids. The CDR3 here is CASSEYNSPLRS.

A note on this clonotype: One end of the junction varies from germline; a read error may be responsible. V and J are TRBV12-3 or TRBV12-4 and TRBJ1-5; D remains unclear. The CDR3 covers 17 residues. CDR3 sequence reads: CASSPSVLVSDGQPQHF. The CDR3 DNA is TGTGCCAGCAGTCCATCGGTGTTGGTCAGTGACGGTCAGCCCCAGCATTTC.

As for this clonotype: The junction does not match germline at one end; this may be a read error. The chain links TRBV10-3 to TRBJ2-3; possibly TRBD2 for D (5 bases). CDR1 is ENHRY and CDR2 is SYGVKD in the germline V gene. The CDR3 covers 15 residues. The CDR3 DNA reads TGTGCCACCAGTGACTGGACTTCTAGCCCAGATACGCAGTATTTT. This sequence encodes CATSDWTSSPDTQYF.

The chain is built from TRBV4-2 and TRBJ2-1; no firm D call. The CDR3 length is 12 residues. The germline gives CDR1 LGHNA, CDR2 YNFKEQ. The germline V and J ends were trimmed by 11 bases and 7 bases, with 15 bases remaining between them. This CDR3 is CAFSVGVNEQFF. In DNA, the CDR3 is TGTGCCTTCAGCGTCGGTGTAAATGAGCAGTTCTTC.

In the case of this clonotype: Relative to the germline gene, one junction end is altered; a read error may explain this. The chain couples TRBV5-4 to TRBJ1-1; weak D call: TRBD1 (5 bases). The CDR3 extends over 15 amino acids. Germline lookup yields CDR1 SGHNT and CDR2 YYREEE (reference sequence). The CDR3 loop is CANTDSTVQGFEALF. For the CDR3, the DNA is TGTGCCAACACCGACTCCACGGTCCAGGGATTTGAAGCTTTATTT.

This clonotype was picked up many times. The chain links TRBV4-1 to TRBJ1-2; maybe TRBD1 (6 bases). The CDR3 loop spans 15 amino acids. Trimming removed 4 bases from V and 7 bases from J, with 19 bases in between. The germline CDR1 and CDR2 sequences are MGHRA and YSYEKL. As DNA, the CDR3 is TGCGCCAGCAGCCTCGCGGGCCAGGGGAACGGTGGCTACACCTTC. Translation gives CASSLAGQGNGGYTF.

Concerning this clonotype itself: The junction shows a germline mismatch at one end, possibly a read error. The V call is TRBV4-2, the J call TRBJ2-7; no clear D gene. The CDR3 extends over 15 amino acids. Germline-derived CDR1 and CDR2 are LGHNA and YNFKEQ. This chain's CDR3 is CASGQAQATHYEQYF. CDR3 nucleotide sequence: TGTGCCAGCGGCCAAGCTCAAGCGACCCACTACGAGCAGTACTTC.

A remark on this clonotype: At one end the junction does not follow the germline gene, possibly because of a read error. The CDR3 loop reads CASSLHHRMNTGELFF. DNA for the CDR3: TGCGCCAGTAGCTTACATCACAGGATGAACACCGGGGAGCTGTTTTTT. The rearrangement joins TRBV5-1 to TRBJ2-2; TRBD1 is a possible D gene (5 bases). This CDR3 is 16 amino acids long. Germline values: CDR1 SGHRS, CDR2 YFSETQ.

This clonotype was observed many times. CDR3 nucleotide sequence: TGTGCCAGCAGCGCGGGACAGGGGCTAGCGGTGACCTACGAGCAGTACTTC. Protein product: CASSAGQGLAVTYEQYF. This chain joins TRBV5-4 and TRBJ2-7; 10 nucleotides align to TRBD1. Germline V lookup: CDR1 SGHNT, CDR2 YYREEE (reference sequence). The CDR3 has 17 amino acids. With V trimmed by 4 bases and J by 2 bases, 12 bases remained unmatched.

This clonotype was recorded only once. Germline is not matched at one junction end, which may reflect a read error. The chain couples TRBV24-1 to TRBJ2-1; the match to TRBD2 covers 9 bases. The length of the CDR3 is 16 residues. Germline CDR1 and CDR2: KGHDR and SFDVKD. The CDR3: CAASERVAGVRSEQFF. CDR3 sequence (DNA): TGTGCCGCCAGTGAAAGGGTAGCGGGAGTACGGAGTGAGCAGTTCTTC.

The chain employs TRBV5-4 and TRBJ2-5; D is possibly TRBD2 (5 bases). Germline assignment: CDR1 SGHNT and CDR2 YYREEE (reference sequence). There are 14 residues in the CDR3. V was trimmed by 2 bases and J by 4 bases, leaving 12 bases between them. The CDR3 loop is CASSFGLLGETQYF. The CDR3 DNA follows: TGTGCCAGCAGCTTTGGGCTACTAGGAGAGACCCAGTACTTC.

This clonotype is termed medium-sized (0.01 to 0.1%). This sequence joins TRBV6-5 and TRBJ2-7; 11 positions agree with TRBD2. Germline V gives CDR1 MNHEY, CDR2 SVGAGI. The CDR3 extends over 15 amino acids. Trimming took 3 bases from V and 2 from J; bases not matched to a gene: 3. The chain's CDR3 is CASSYGTSGTYEQYF. The DNA for the CDR3 is TGTGCCAGCAGTTATGGGACTAGCGGAACCTACGAGCAGTACTTC.

This clonotype was found once. A read error may account for a junction end that differs from germline. The chain carries TRBV10-2 and TRBJ2-2; TRBD1 or TRBD2 may be the D gene (5 bases each). Germline CDR1 WSHSY, CDR2 SAAADI. The CDR3 runs 14 residues. CDR3 nucleotide sequence: TGCGCCAGCAGTGACTGGGGGTGCACCGGGGACCTGTTTTTT. This codes for CASSDWGCTGDLFF.

With respect to this clonotype: No conserved phenylalanine or tryptophan is present at the end of the CDR3, so a read error is the likely explanation. The rearrangement joins TRBV11-2 to TRBJ2-5; weak D call: TRBD2 (5 bases). The germline CDR1 and CDR2 sequences are SGHAT and FQNNGV. CDR3 length equals 18 residues. The CDR3 DNA reads as TGTGCCAGCAACTTAGCGAGGCTAGCCCTGGGAAAAAAAGAGACCCAGTACCCC. It is translated as CASNLARLALGKKETQYP.

On this clonotype: Mismatch with germline at one junction end may stem from a read error. The chain has TRBV4-1 and TRBJ1-5; tentatively, D is TRBD1 (5 bases). Germline V CDR1 and CDR2: MGHRA, YSYEKL. The CDR3 totals 15 residues. The CDR3 here is CASSQGAGTNRPLHF. In DNA, the CDR3 is TGCGCCAGCAGCCAAGGGGCAGGGACCAATCGGCCCCTGCATTTT.

For this clonotype: As the CDR3 is not closed by the conserved phenylalanine or tryptophan, this likely results from a read error. This sequence joins TRBV11-1 and TRBJ2-4; 7 bases align to TRBD2. J was trimmed by 2 bases and V by 7 bases; bases with no gene match: 14. Germline values: CDR1 SGHAT, CDR2 FQDESV (reference sequence). This CDR3 is built from 17 residues. Here the CDR3 DNA reads TGTGCCAGCATCCTTCCCGGGACCAGCGGGACCAAAAACATTCAGTACCTC. This encodes CASILPGTSGTKNIQYL.

To note about this clonotype: The missing conserved phenylalanine or tryptophan at the end of this CDR3 makes a read error likely. The chain employs TRBV5-8 and TRBJ2-1, with 12 bases identical to TRBD2. The CDR3 is made up of 16 amino acids. With V trimmed by 8 bases and J by 4 bases, 10 bases remained unmatched. CDR1 is SGHTS, CDR2 YDEGEE, per germline. This CDR3 reads CASSLGLAGGYNEQFL. DNA of the CDR3: TGTGCCAGTAGCCTCGGGCTAGCGGGGGGGTACAATGAGCAGTTCCTC.

With respect to this clonotype: Just one base apart from a much larger clone, this may be a read error. The chain links TRBV5-1 to TRBJ1-1; D not certain. Germline-derived CDR1 and CDR2 are SGHRS and YFSETQ. The CDR3 is 14 residues long. Trimming cost V 1 base and J 0 bases, with 7 bases left between them. CDR3 loop: CASSLFTLNTEAFF. CDR3 nucleotides: TGCGCCAGCAGCTTGTTCACATTGAACACTGAAGCTTTCTTT.

This clonotype was recorded once. An end of the junction differs from the germline gene, which may be a read error. This chain connects TRBV6-5 to TRBJ2-6; D gene ambiguous. The germline V gene encodes CDR1 MNHEY and CDR2 SVGAGI. CDR3 length: 17 amino acids. CDR3 nucleotide sequence: TGTGCCAGCAGTTACTCTCAGGATTTATCTGGGGTCAACGTCCTGACTTTC. Translated, it gives CASSYSQDLSGVNVLTF.